The 19 T cell receptor beta chains below all came from one sample that was sequenced in a study of blood T cell repertoires in COVID-19. TCRdb keeps only in-frame clones here, not all; method: immunoSEQ multiplex PCR. Here the sample spans under 300,000 clones, about four fifths being singletons. Sequenced input: peripheral blood. These receptors all stem from a woman older than 75 with acute or convalescent COVID-19.

The chain employs TRBV6-6 and TRBJ1-5; 8 bases map to TRBD1. J was trimmed by 6 bases and V by 6 bases; bases with no gene match: 7. CDR1 MNHNY and CDR2 SVGAGI come from the germline V gene (reference sequence). This CDR3 spans 14 amino acids. CDR3 nucleotide sequence: TGTGCCAGCAGGGGGGGACAGGAAGGTCAGCCCCAGCATTTT. Translating it yields CASRGGQEGQPQHF.

In this sample, this clone turned up once. This chain uses TRBV18 with TRBJ1-1; D remains ambiguous. This CDR3 region has 12 residues. V was cut by 3 bases and J by 5 bases, with 7 bases left in between. Per the germline V gene, CDR1 is KGHSH and CDR2 is LQKENI. CDR3 nucleotide sequence: TGTGCCAGCTCACCCCAGTCGACTGAAGCTTTCTTT. This translates into CASSPQSTEAFF.

This chain connects TRBV6-5 to TRBJ1-4, with a weak D call TRBD1 (6 bases). This CDR3 spans 16 amino acids. The germline CDR1 and CDR2 sequences are MNHEY and SVGAGI. V lost 4 bases to trimming and J lost 1 base, with 13 bases between them. CDR3 bases: TGTGCCAGCAGTTTTTTCCCGACAGGAACTAATGAAAAACTGTTTTTT. Encoded protein: CASSFFPTGTNEKLFF.

The chain employs TRBV5-1 and TRBJ1-2; 7 nucleotides align to TRBD1. V was pared by 0 bases and J by 6 bases, with 8 bases of the junction left unmatched. Germline V gene lookup returns CDR1 SGHRS and CDR2 YFSETQ. The CDR3 runs 15 residues. The CDR3 coding sequence is TGCGCCAGCAGCTTGGGAGACAGGGACCGCCATGGCTACACCTTC. Translating gives CASSLGDRDRHGYTF.

This clone was found once. V gene TRBV19 combines with J gene TRBJ1-2; D call uncertain. Germline CDR1 reads LNHDA; CDR2 reads SQIVND (reference sequence). The CDR3 has 13 amino acids. The ends were cut back, 5 bases at V and 8 bases at J, with 15 bases in the middle. The CDR3 DNA sequence: TGTGCCAGTAGTGGGAGCCCCGGAGGGGGCTACACCTTC. Its translation is CASSGSPGGGYTF.

The chain uses TRBV7-9 and TRBJ2-7; D is possibly TRBD1 (6 bases). Trimming removed 5 bases at V and 5 bases at J, with 16 bases between. The CDR3 is 14 residues long. Germline CDR1 is SEHNR and CDR2 is FQNEAQ (reference sequence). CDR3 region: CASSPQGTYHEQYF. DNA of the CDR3: TGTGCCAGCAGCCCTCAGGGGACGTACCACGAGCAGTACTTC.

This chain uses TRBV7-2 with TRBJ1-1; a weak D match, TRBD1 (6 bases). The V and J ends lost 0 bases and 5 bases respectively, with 10 bases between them. Germline V gene lookup returns CDR1 SGHTA and CDR2 FQGNSA. This CDR3 region has 14 residues. DNA for the CDR3: TGTGCCAGCAGCTTAGCAATGCAGGGGACTGAAGCTTTCTTT. Translated, it gives CASSLAMQGTEAFF.

The chain is built from TRBV2 and TRBJ1-6, with a weak D call TRBD1 (5 bases). CDR3 length equals 16 residues. In germline, CDR1 is SNHLY, CDR2 FYNNEI. V lost 6 bases and J lost 2, with 14 bases in between. Here the CDR3 reads CASSRDPGAYNSPLHF. Written as DNA, the CDR3 is TGTGCCAGCAGCCGCGATCCGGGGGCCTATAATTCACCCCTCCACTTT.

This clone showed up just a few times. The chain carries TRBV9 and TRBJ1-2; D gene unclear. The ends were cut back, 6 bases at V and 2 bases at J, with 14 bases in the middle. This CDR3 comprises 14 residues. CDR1 and CDR2 from the germline V gene are SGDLS and YYNGEE. CDR3 amino acids: CASTRTGKNYGYTF. The CDR3 DNA is TGTGCCAGCACACGAACCGGGAAGAACTATGGCTACACCTTC.

The V gene is TRBV5-6, the J gene TRBJ2-3; 9 bases map to TRBD1. The CDR3 is 18 amino acids. Germline CDR1 SGHDT, CDR2 YYEEEE. Unmatched junction bases numbered 17, after V lost 3 bases and J lost 6 bases. CDR3 bases: TGTGCCAGCAGCTCAACCCAGAGGGACAGGGCTACCCCCGATACGCAGTATTTT. Protein product: CASSSTQRDRATPDTQYF.

This rearrangement joins TRBV28 to TRBJ1-1, with D possibly matching TRBD1 (6 bases). Trimming stripped 3 bases from V and 6 bases from J, with 14 bases between. The CDR3 is 14 amino acids. Germline CDR1 reads MDHEN; CDR2 reads SYDVKM. CDR3 amino acids: CASSFGGNRAEAFF. CDR3 nucleotides: TGTGCCAGCAGTTTTGGGGGCAATAGGGCTGAAGCTTTCTTT.

This sequence joins TRBV19 and TRBJ1-1; the match to TRBD1 covers 7 bases. The CDR3 has 14 residues. In germline, CDR1 is LNHDA, CDR2 SQIVND (reference sequence). V shed 7 bases and J 1 base; nucleotides not matched to a gene: 6. CDR3: CASTMRGRNTEAFF. Written as DNA, the CDR3 is TGTGCCAGTACCATGAGGGGGCGGAACACTGAAGCTTTCTTT. Based on the CDR3 plus reference TRBV19 and TRBJ1-1, the full variable domain is DGGITQSPKYLFRKEGQNVTLSCEQNLNHDAMYWYRQDPGQGLRLIYYSQIVNDFQKGDIAEGYSVSREKKESFPLTVTSAQKNPTAFYLCASTMRGRNTEAFFGQGTRLTVV.

The chain has TRBV19 and TRBJ1-5; 7 bases align to TRBD1. Germline V gene sequence: CDR1 LNHDA, CDR2 SQIVND (reference sequence). The CDR3 totals 14 residues. The junction had 6 bases not matched to a gene; V was cut back by 4 bases and J by 6 bases. DNA of the CDR3: TGTGCCAGTAGTAGACGGCAGGGGGGTCAGCCCCAGCATTTT. Translating it yields CASSRRQGGQPQHF.

This chain joins TRBV11-2 and TRBJ2-5; 13 nucleotides match TRBD2. Germline CDR1 is SGHAT and CDR2 is FQNNGV. V lost 4 bases and J lost 1; bases outside the gene matches: 3. The CDR3 consists of 16 residues. In DNA form, the CDR3 reads TGTGCCAGCAGCTCAACTAGCGGGGGGGCCCAAGAGACCCAGTACTTC. Protein product: CASSSTSGGAQETQYF.

The chain employs TRBV7-8 and TRBJ1-1; 8 nucleotides line up with TRBD1. This CDR3 is 15 amino acids long. Looked up from germline, CDR1 is SGHVS and CDR2 is FQNEAQ. With V trimmed by 2 bases and J by 0 bases, 2 bases remained unmatched. The CDR3 here is CASSLQGQVNTEAFF. The CDR3 nucleotides read TGTGCCAGCAGCTTACAGGGACAGGTGAACACTGAAGCTTTCTTT.

The V call is TRBV6-5, the J call TRBJ1-4; tentative D call: TRBD1 (6 bases). The CDR3 extends over 14 amino acids. CDR1 MNHEY and CDR2 SVGAGI come from the germline V gene. Trimming shortened V by 4 bases and J by 5 bases, and 11 bases separated the two germline ends. As DNA, the CDR3 is TGTGCCAGCAGTTTACGGGACAAAAATGAAAAACTGTTTTTT. It encodes CASSLRDKNEKLFF.

J is TRBJ2-3 and V is TRBV9, with 7 bases identical to TRBD2. There are 15 residues in the CDR3. The germline CDR1 and CDR2 sequences are SGDLS and YYNGEE. V lost 1 base to trimming and J lost 3 bases; unmatched junction nucleotides: 5. CDR3 nucleotide sequence: TGTGCCAGCAGCGTAAAAGCGGGGCGTACAGATACGCAGTATTTT. It specifies CASSVKAGRTDTQYF.

V usage is TRBV9 and J usage is TRBJ1-5, with D uncertain. This CDR3 region has 14 residues. Looked up from germline, CDR1 is SGDLS and CDR2 is YYNGEE. Trimming removed 5 bases from V and 7 bases from J, with 16 bases in between. The CDR3 region has the DNA TGTGCCAGCAGTGCTAAAGTCGATACCCAGCCCCAGCATTTT. The encoded protein is CASSAKVDTQPQHF.

The gene calls are TRBV14 and TRBJ1-2; the match to TRBD1 covers 12 bases. Germline values: CDR1 SGHDN, CDR2 FVKESK. J lost 8 bases, V lost 1 base, and 5 bases had no gene match. The CDR3 has 15 residues. The DNA for the CDR3 is TGTGCCAGCAGCCAAGTTGGGACAGGGGGCCGGGGCTACACCTTC. Its protein product is CASSQVGTGGRGYTF. The full variable domain, in which reference TRBV14 and TRBJ1-2 provide the parts outside the CDR3, is EAGVTQFPSHSVIEKGQTVTLRCDPISGHDNLYWYRRVMGKEIKFLLHFVKESKQDESGMPNNRFLAERTGGTYSTLKVQPAELEDSGVYFCASSQVGTGGRGYTFGSGTRLTVV.